The 3 T cell receptor beta chains in this list originate from one sample, sequenced in a study of T cells in Graves' hyperthyroidism and ophthalmopathy. The source material, RNA transcripts, was used to amplify TCR beta CDR3 regions. The primer set for the first-round RT-PCR of the TCR CDR3 was HTBI. TCRdb processed the multiplex PCR reads anew with MiXCR; each CDR3 protein has one entry. Counted here are hundreds of thousands of distinct CDR3 sequences, about 38% occurring once; the ten biggest clones make up 8.9%. The sequenced sample was blood. These receptors came from a man aged 18-30 years with Graves' hyperthyroidism.

V gene TRBV7-9 combines with J gene TRBJ1-3, with D possibly TRBD1 on 5 matching bases. V was cut by 5 bases and J by 8 bases, with 19 bases left in between. CDR1 is SEHNR, CDR2 FQNEAQ, per germline (reference sequence). The CDR3 has 15 residues. The CDR3 DNA follows: TGTGCCAGCAGCCCCGCGAGGAGCTGGGGGGACACCATATATTTT. The encoded protein is CASSPARSWGDTIYF.

This clonotype was recorded many times. The chain combines TRBV7-3 with TRBJ1-5; a possible D gene is TRBD1 (6 bases). This CDR3 comprises 13 residues. Deletions cut 5 bases from V and 9 bases from J, with 14 bases between. From germline, CDR1 is SGHTA and CDR2 FQGTGA. CDR3 sequence (DNA): TGTGCCAGCAGCCCTTACACAGGGCCGCCCCAGCATTTT. Encoded protein: CASSPYTGPPQHF.

The chain employs TRBV29-1 and TRBJ2-7; 9 nucleotides match TRBD1. This CDR3 has 13 amino acids. The germline V gene has CDR1 SQVTM and CDR2 ANQGSEA. The CDR3 bases are TGCAGTCGAGACAGGGGGACATCCTACGAGCAGTACTTC. Residues: CSRDRGTSYEQYF.